This T cell receptor beta chain was documented in a study of T cells in Graves' hyperthyroidism and ophthalmopathy. V dropped 5 bases and J dropped 8 bases, with 16 bases sitting between them. This CDR3 contains 13 residues. CDR1 is SGHRS, CDR2 YFSETQ, per germline. The source material, RNA transcripts, was used to amplify TCR beta CDR3 regions. With the HTBI primer set, the TCR CDR3 went through a first round of RT-PCR. Via MiXCR, TCRdb re-called the multiplex PCR reads, giving one row per CDR3 protein. The table lists about 590,000 distinct CDR3 sequences, 15% to 19% of them singletons. The sample comprised blood. The receptor's source is a woman in her 30s with Graves' hyperthyroidism. This chain links TRBV5-1 with TRBJ1-1, with D possibly matching TRBD1 (6 bases). This CDR3 is CASRGQDRSEAFF. CDR3 DNA: TGCGCCAGCAGGGGACAAGACCGATCCGAAGCTTTCTTT.